This T cell receptor (beta chain) was captured by sequencing in a study of OX40 agonist ivuxolimab in advanced cancers. Study as a whole: Three patients got partial responses; one had hepatocellular carcinoma and two had cutaneous melanoma.

This clone is a singleton in its sample. Its target is not known. General study findings and limits: Expanded clones were, on average, more numerous in CD8+ T cells than in CD4+. Expanded peripheral T cells had an undetermined antigen specificity.

TCRdb's copy holds only in-frame clones and misses some; the assay was immunoSEQ multiplex PCR. The data show about 45,000 clones, around 93% seen once. Prior autoimmune disease or systemic immunosuppression barred patients. The sequenced sample was CD4+ or CD8+ T cells sorted from blood, obtained in a trial of the OX40 agonist ivuxolimab. The clonotype was recovered from an adult with an advanced solid tumor such as melanoma, head and neck, liver or kidney cancer.

The CDR3 nucleotides read TGTGCCAGCACTGGGGAGACAGATACGCAGTATTTT. It specifies CASTGETDTQYF. The V call is TRBV7-9, the J call TRBJ2-3, with a weak D call TRBD2 (5 bases). This CDR3 is 12 amino acids long. Trimming shortened V by 7 bases and J by 3 bases, and 8 bases separated the two germline ends. The V gene's germline CDR1 is SEHNR and CDR2 FQNEAQ (reference sequence).